These T cell receptor beta chains were read from a single sample in a study of metastatic and nonmetastatic thyroid tumors. Using MiXCR, TCRdb re-called clones from the PCR reads. Found here are about 70,000 clones, roughly 18% of them singletons; the top ten hold 13%. Sequencing was done on a sample of blood. These receptors were taken from a female donor with papillary thyroid cancer or a benign thyroid nodule (not recorded which). Some clones in this sample may be carry-over from other donors' samples. Each CDR3 is given without its conserved first and last residue.

V gene: TRBV30
J gene: TRBJ1-4
CDR3 protein: ACRQGGGEKLF

V gene: TRBV2
J gene: TRBJ2-1
CDR3 protein: ASSSRGNEQF

V gene: TRBV18
J gene: TRBJ1-1
CDR3 protein: ASSSLWTEAF

V gene: TRBV5-1
J gene: TRBJ2-2
CDR3 protein: ASLTGTGRTGELF

V gene: TRBV18
J gene: TRBJ2-7
CDR3 protein: ASSPQGDSYEQY

V gene: TRBV3-1
J gene: TRBJ2-4
CDR3 protein: ASSGALVLAKNIQY

V gene: TRBV19
J gene: TRBJ1-5
CDR3 protein: ASIISRDGRNQPQH

V gene: TRBV6-1
J gene: TRBJ1-4
CDR3 protein: ASSDRVATNEKLF

V gene: TRBV3-1
J gene: TRBJ2-7
CDR3 protein: ASSQGGSLTYEQY

V gene: TRBV6-2/TRBV6-3
J gene: TRBJ1-5
CDR3 protein: ASSYEAGWNQPQH

V gene: TRBV2
J gene: TRBJ1-1
CDR3 protein: ASSYAGSEAF

V gene: TRBV5-6
J gene: TRBJ2-7
CDR3 protein: ASSPGTLYEQY

V gene: TRBV7-2
J gene: TRBJ2-1
CDR3 protein: ASSLAGEYFYNEQF

V gene: TRBV9
J gene: TRBJ1-3
CDR3 protein: ASSVVGARGNTIY

V gene: TRBV30
J gene: TRBJ2-7
CDR3 protein: AWSREYEQY

V gene: TRBV20-1
J gene: TRBJ2-7
CDR3 protein: SAWTSGNYEQY

V gene: TRBV6-1
J gene: TRBJ2-7
CDR3 protein: ATERFSRHRSYEQY

V gene: TRBV28
J gene: TRBJ2-3
CDR3 protein: ASTSWGRAGGDTQY

V gene: TRBV6-1
J gene: TRBJ2-7
CDR3 protein: ASSAAYEQY

V gene: TRBV30
J gene: TRBJ1-1
CDR3 protein: RGGDTEAF

V gene: TRBV2
J gene: TRBJ1-1
CDR3 protein: ASMALGDTEAF

V gene: TRBV6-1
J gene: TRBJ2-1
CDR3 protein: ASSGLSGRAGEQF

V gene: TRBV27
J gene: TRBJ1-2
CDR3 protein: ASSSGPPGTPSNYGYT

V gene: TRBV12-3/TRBV12-4
J gene: TRBJ2-7
CDR3 protein: ASSSGTSDEQY

V gene: TRBV10-2
J gene: TRBJ2-7
CDR3 protein: ASSDPGIEQY

V gene: TRBV6-1
J gene: TRBJ2-7
CDR3 protein: ASSPQTSGSYEQY

V gene: TRBV20-1
J gene: TRBJ1-2
CDR3 protein: SPTGPYLDGYT

V gene: TRBV2
J gene: TRBJ1-2
CDR3 protein: ASRERTGARYGYT

V gene: TRBV11-2
J gene: TRBJ2-1
CDR3 protein: ASSLERGWAEQF

V gene: TRBV6-2/TRBV6-3
J gene: TRBJ2-1
CDR3 protein: ATEGGTLMNNEQF

V gene: TRBV11-1
J gene: TRBJ2-7
CDR3 protein: ASSLYGGDREVEQY

V gene: TRBV4-2
J gene: TRBJ1-1
CDR3 protein: ASSRLTSGTEAF

V gene: TRBV6-1
J gene: TRBJ2-7
CDR3 protein: ASSVTGASAAYEQY

V gene: TRBV7-9
J gene: TRBJ2-7
CDR3 protein: ASSGLAGAYEQY

V gene: TRBV10-2
J gene: TRBJ2-7
CDR3 protein: SSSVLVTYEQY

V gene: TRBV12-3/TRBV12-4
J gene: TRBJ1-1
CDR3 protein: ASTTQGDTEAF

V gene: TRBV20-1
J gene: TRBJ2-1
CDR3 protein: SASLTGILGINEQF

V gene: TRBV3-1
J gene: TRBJ2-2
CDR3 protein: ASSQWRELF

V gene: TRBV7-2
J gene: TRBJ1-5
CDR3 protein: ASSLRQGGQPQH

V gene: TRBV7-8
J gene: TRBJ2-5
CDR3 protein: ASSPVGGGRTAETQY

V gene: TRBV5-1
J gene: TRBJ2-7
CDR3 protein: ASSKEAGGLCDEQY

V gene: TRBV28
J gene: TRBJ1-2
CDR3 protein: ASSFRDRNYGYT

V gene: TRBV3-1
J gene: TRBJ2-1
CDR3 protein: ASSQGQDNEQF

V gene: TRBV5-6
J gene: TRBJ1-1
CDR3 protein: ASSLGTGRITEAF

V gene: TRBV7-3
J gene: TRBJ1-3
CDR3 protein: ASSIDSGNTIY

V gene: TRBV7-7
J gene: TRBJ2-3
CDR3 protein: AGSSGDTQY

V gene: TRBV27
J gene: TRBJ1-1
CDR3 protein: ASSKVGGSGTEAF

V gene: TRBV7-9
J gene: TRBJ2-7
CDR3 protein: ASSSGPGGIYEQY

V gene: TRBV9
J gene: TRBJ1-5
CDR3 protein: ASSGEGSNQPQH

V gene: TRBV18
J gene: TRBJ1-1
CDR3 protein: ASSPPNRQNTEAF

V gene: TRBV27
J gene: TRBJ1-2
CDR3 protein: ASSLAGWNYGYT

V gene: TRBV5-1
J gene: TRBJ1-5
CDR3 protein: ASSPGQGDQPQH

V gene: TRBV18
J gene: TRBJ2-3
CDR3 protein: ASSPTQGAVADTQY

V gene: TRBV5-4
J gene: TRBJ2-2
CDR3 protein: ASSSGGVAGELF

V gene: TRBV3-1
J gene: TRBJ2-3
CDR3 protein: ASSQGTSGRLTDTQY